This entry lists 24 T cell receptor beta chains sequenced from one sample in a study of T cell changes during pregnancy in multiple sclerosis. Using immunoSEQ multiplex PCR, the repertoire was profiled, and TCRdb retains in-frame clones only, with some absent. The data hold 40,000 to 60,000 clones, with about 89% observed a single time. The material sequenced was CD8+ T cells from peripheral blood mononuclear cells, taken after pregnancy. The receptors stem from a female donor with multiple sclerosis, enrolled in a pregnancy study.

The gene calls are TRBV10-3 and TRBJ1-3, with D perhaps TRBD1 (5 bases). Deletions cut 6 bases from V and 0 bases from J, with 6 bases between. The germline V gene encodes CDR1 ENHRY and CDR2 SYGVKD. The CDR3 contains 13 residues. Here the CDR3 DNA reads TGTGCCATCAGCGACAGCTCTGGAAACACCATATATTTT. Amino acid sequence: CAISDSSGNTIYF.

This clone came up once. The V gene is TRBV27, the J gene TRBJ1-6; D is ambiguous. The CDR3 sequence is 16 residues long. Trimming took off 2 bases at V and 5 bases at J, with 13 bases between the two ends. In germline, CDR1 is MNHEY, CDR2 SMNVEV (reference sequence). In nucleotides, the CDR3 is TGTGCCAGCAGTTTACTTCCGGTCGGGGATAATTCACCCCTCCACTTT. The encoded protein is CASSLLPVGDNSPLHF.

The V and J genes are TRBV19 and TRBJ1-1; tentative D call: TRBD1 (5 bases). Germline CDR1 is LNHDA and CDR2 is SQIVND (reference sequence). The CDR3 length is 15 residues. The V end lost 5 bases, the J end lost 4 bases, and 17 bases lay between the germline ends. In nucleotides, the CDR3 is TGTGCCAGTAGTCCCGAACCGGGGGGAGGCACTGAAGCTTTCTTT. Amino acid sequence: CASSPEPGGGTEAFF.

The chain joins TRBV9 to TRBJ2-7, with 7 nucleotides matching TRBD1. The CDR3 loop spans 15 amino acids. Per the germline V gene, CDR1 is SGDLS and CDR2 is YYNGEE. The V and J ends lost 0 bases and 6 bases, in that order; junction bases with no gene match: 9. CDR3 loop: CASSVDSDRAGEQYF. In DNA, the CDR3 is TGTGCCAGCAGCGTAGATAGTGACAGGGCAGGCGAGCAGTACTTC.

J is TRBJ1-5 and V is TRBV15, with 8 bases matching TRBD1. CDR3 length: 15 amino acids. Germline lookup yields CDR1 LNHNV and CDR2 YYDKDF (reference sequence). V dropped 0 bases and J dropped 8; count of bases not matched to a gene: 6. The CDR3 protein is CATSRDRQGTKPQHF. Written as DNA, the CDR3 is TGTGCCACCAGCAGAGACCGACAGGGGACGAAGCCCCAGCATTTT. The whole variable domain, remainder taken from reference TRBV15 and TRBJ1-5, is DAMVIQNPRYQVTQFGKPVTLSCSQTLNHNVMYWYQQKSSQAPKLLFHYYDKDFNNEADTPDNFQSRRPNTSFCFLDIRSPGLGDTAMYLCATSRDRQGTKPQHFGDGTRLSIL.

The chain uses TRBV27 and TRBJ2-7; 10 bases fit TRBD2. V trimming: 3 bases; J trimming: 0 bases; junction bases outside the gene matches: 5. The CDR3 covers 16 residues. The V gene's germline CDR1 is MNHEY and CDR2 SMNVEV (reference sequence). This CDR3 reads CASSFSAGGISYEQYF. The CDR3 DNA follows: TGTGCCAGCAGTTTCTCAGCGGGGGGGATCTCCTACGAGCAGTACTTC.

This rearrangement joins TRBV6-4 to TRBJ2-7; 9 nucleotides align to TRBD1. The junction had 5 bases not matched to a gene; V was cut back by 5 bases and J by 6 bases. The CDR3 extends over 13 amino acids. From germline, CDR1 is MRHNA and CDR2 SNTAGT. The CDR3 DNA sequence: TGTGCCAGCAGTTACGGACAGGGGAGCGAGCAGTACTTC. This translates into CASSYGQGSEQYF.

The CDR3 nucleotides are TGCGCCAGCAGCCAAGAAGCAGGACAGGGGGTCGAGCAGTACTTC. Residues: CASSQEAGQGVEQYF. The V call is TRBV4-1, the J call TRBJ2-7; 10 bases are a match to TRBD1. V was clipped by 0 bases and J by 6 bases; unmatched bases: 5. Germline CDR1 is MGHRA and CDR2 is YSYEKL. This CDR3 spans 15 amino acids.

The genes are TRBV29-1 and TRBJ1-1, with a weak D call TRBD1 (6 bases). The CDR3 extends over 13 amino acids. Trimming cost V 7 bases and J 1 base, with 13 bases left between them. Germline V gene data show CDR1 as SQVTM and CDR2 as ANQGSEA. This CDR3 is CSALGGENTEAFF. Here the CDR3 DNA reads TGCAGCGCCTTAGGGGGGGAGAACACTGAAGCTTTCTTT. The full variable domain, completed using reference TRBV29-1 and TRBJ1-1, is SAVISQKPSRDICQRGTSLTIQCQVDSQVTMMFWYRQQPGQSLTLIATANQGSEATYESGFVIDKFPISRPNLTFSTLTVSNMSPEDSSIYLCSALGGENTEAFFGQGTRLTVV.

Here the CDR3 reads CASDQWNISGTALRETQYF. CDR3 sequence (DNA): TGTGCCAGCGATCAATGGAATATTTCCGGGACAGCGCTCCGGGAGACCCAGTACTTC. This chain uses TRBV6-9 with TRBJ2-5, with 7 positions matching TRBD1. Germline CDR1 and CDR2: MNHGY and SVAAGI. V dropped 8 bases and J dropped 5; count of bases not matched to a gene: 26. The CDR3 length is 19 residues.

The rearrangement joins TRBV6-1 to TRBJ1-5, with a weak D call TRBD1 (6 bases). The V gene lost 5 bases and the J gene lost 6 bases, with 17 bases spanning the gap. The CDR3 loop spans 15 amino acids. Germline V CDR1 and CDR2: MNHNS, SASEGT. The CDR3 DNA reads TGTGCCAGCAGTCTAACGGGGGAGGGGGGTCAGCCCCAGCATTTT. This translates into CASSLTGEGGQPQHF.

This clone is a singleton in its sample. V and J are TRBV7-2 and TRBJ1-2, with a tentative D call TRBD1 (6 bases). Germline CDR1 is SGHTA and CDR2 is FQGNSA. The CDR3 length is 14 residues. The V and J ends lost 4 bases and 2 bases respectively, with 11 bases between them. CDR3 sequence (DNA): TGTGCCAGCAGCTCGCGACAGGCAAACTATGGCTACACCTTC. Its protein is CASSSRQANYGYTF.

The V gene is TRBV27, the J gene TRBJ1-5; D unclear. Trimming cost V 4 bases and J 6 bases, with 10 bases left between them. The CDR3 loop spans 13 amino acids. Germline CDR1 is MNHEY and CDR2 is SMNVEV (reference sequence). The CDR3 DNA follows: TGTGCCAGCAGTTGGTCTGCGAGTCAGCCCCAGCATTTT. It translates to CASSWSASQPQHF.

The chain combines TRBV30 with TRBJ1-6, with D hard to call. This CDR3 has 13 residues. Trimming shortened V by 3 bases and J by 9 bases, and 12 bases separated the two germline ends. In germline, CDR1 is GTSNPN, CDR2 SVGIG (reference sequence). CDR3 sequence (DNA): TGTGCCTGGAGCTCTGGAGATGGTTCACCCCTCCACTTT. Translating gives CAWSSGDGSPLHF. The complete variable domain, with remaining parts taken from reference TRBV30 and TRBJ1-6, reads SQTIHQWPATLVQPVGSPLSLECTVEGTSNPNLYWYRQAAGRGLQLLFYSVGIGQISSEVPQNLSASRPQDRQFILSSKKLLLSDSGFYLCAWSSGDGSPLHFGNGTRLTVT.

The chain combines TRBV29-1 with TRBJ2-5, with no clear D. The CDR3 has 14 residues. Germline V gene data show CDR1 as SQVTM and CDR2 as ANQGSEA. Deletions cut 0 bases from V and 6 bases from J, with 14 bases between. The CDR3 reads CSVEDSSPPQTQYF. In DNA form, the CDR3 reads TGCAGCGTTGAAGACTCTTCCCCTCCTCAGACCCAGTACTTC.

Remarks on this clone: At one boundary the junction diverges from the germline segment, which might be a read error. The CDR3 region is CASGNPTAYKQYF. The CDR3 DNA sequence: TGTGCCAGCGGCAACCCGACAGCCTACAAGCAGTACTTC. This chain connects TRBV27 to TRBJ2-7, with a tentative D call TRBD1 (5 bases). The CDR3 is 13 residues long. Looked up from germline, CDR1 is MNHEY and CDR2 is SMNVEV (reference sequence).

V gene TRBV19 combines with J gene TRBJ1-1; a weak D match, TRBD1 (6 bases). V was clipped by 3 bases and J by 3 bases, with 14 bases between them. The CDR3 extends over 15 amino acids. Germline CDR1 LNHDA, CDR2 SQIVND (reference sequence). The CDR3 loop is CASSMDPRGYTEAFF. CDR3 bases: TGTGCCAGTAGTATGGACCCCAGGGGTTACACTGAAGCTTTCTTT.

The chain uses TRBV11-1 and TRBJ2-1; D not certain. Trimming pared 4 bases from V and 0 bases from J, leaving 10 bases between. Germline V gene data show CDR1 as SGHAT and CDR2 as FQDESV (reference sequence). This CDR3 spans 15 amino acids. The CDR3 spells CASSYAGSSYNEQFF. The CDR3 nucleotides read TGTGCCAGCAGCTACGCAGGCAGCTCCTACAATGAGCAGTTCTTC.

In DNA, the CDR3 is TGCGCCAGTGGGGGGGATACTGAAGCTTTCTTT. Translation: CASGGDTEAFF. This rearrangement joins TRBV4-1 to TRBJ1-1; D perhaps matches TRBD1 (5 bases). The germline V gene encodes CDR1 MGHRA and CDR2 YSYEKL. Trimming removed 9 bases at V and 5 bases at J, with 10 bases between. The CDR3 sequence is 11 residues long.

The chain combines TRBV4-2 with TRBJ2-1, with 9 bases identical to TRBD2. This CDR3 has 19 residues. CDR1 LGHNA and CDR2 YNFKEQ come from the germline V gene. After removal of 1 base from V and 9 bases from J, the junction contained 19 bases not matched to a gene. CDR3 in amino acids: CASSQAKGPGLASGSEQFF. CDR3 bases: TGTGCCAGCAGCCAAGCTAAGGGGCCGGGACTAGCTTCGGGAAGTGAGCAGTTCTTC.

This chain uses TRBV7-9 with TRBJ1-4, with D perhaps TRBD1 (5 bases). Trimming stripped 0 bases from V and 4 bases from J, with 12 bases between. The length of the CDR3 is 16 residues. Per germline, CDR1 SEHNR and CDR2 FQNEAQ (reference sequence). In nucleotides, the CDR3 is TGTGCCAGCAGCTTAGCGCAAGACAGCCTTAATGAAAAACTGTTTTTT. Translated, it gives CASSLAQDSLNEKLFF.

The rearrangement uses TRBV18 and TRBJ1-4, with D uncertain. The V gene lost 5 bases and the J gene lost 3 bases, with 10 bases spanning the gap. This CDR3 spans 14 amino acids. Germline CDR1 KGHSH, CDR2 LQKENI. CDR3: CASSTDPANEKLFF. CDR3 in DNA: TGTGCCAGCTCAACAGATCCCGCTAATGAAAAACTGTTTTTT.

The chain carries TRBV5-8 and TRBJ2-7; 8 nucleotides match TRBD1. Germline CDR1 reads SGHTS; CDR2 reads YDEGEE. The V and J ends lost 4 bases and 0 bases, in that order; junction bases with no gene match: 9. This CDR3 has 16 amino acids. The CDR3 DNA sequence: TGTGCCAGCAGCCCCGGCACCGGGACAGGCTCCTACGAGCAGTACTTC. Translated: CASSPGTGTGSYEQYF. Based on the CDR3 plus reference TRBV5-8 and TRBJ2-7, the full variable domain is EAGVTQSPTHLIKTRGQQATLRCSPISGHTSVYWYQQALGLGLQFLLWYDEGEERNRGNFPPRFSGRQFPNYSSELNVNALELEDSALYLCASSPGTGTGSYEQYFGPGTRLTVT.

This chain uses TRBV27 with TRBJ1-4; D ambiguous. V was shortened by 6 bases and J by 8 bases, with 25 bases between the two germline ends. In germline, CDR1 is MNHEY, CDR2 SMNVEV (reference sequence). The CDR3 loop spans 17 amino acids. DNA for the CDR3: TGTGCCAGCAGCCTACAAAGACTCCTGAGCGAAAAAGAAAAACTGTTTTTT. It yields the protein CASSLQRLLSEKEKLFF. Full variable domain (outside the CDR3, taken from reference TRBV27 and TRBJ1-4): EAQVTQNPRYLITVTGKKLTVTCSQNMNHEYMSWYRQDPGLGLRQIYYSMNVEVTDKGDVPEGYKVSRKEKRNFPLILESPSPNQTSLYFCASSLQRLLSEKEKLFFGSGTQLSVL.